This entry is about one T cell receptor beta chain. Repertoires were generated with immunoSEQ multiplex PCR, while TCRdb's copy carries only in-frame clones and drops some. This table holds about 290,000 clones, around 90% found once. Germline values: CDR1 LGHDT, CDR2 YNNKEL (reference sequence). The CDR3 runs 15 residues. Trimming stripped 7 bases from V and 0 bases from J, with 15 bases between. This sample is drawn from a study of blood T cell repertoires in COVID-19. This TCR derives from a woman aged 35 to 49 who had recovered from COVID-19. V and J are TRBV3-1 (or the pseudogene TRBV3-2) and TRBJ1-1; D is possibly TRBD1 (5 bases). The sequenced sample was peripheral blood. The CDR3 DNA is TGTGCCAGCACCGACAGCCGGGCGGTGAACACTGAAGCTTTCTTT. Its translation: CASTDSRAVNTEAFF.